The entry that follows covers one T cell receptor beta chain sequence. This sample stems from a study of human T cells and chemical hapten exposure. The germline V gene encodes CDR1 MDHEN and CDR2 SYDVKM. The CDR3 consists of 12 residues. Trimming pared 4 bases from V and 4 bases from J, leaving 7 bases between. In the library, unique molecular identifiers were attached to individual cDNA molecules. TCRdb reprocessed the RACE reads via MiXCR and lists one record per CDR3 protein. The sample lists 150,000 or so distinct CDR3 sequences; approximately 14% were seen once. Time point indicated: patch test 1, 2 weeks after DPC sensitization. The treatment is: therapeutic diphenylcyclopropenone sensitization with weekly scalp DPC.

The material sequenced was whole blood, taken in connection with sensitization to the hapten diphenylcyclopropenone (DPC). The genes are TRBV28 and TRBJ1-2; D gene uncertain. This TCR derives from a woman aged 25-40 years with alopecia areata. Some clones in this sample may be carry-over from other donors' samples. The CDR3 region is CASSSLLYGYTF. The CDR3 nucleotides are TGTGCCAGCAGTTCCTTACTCTATGGCTACACCTTC.